These T cell receptor beta chains were read from a single sample in a study of blood T cell repertoires in COVID-19. TCRdb's table, derived via immunoSEQ multiplex PCR, lists solely in-frame clones and lacks some. There are about 200,000 clones in the sample; about nine tenths occur only once, and 4% to 5.5% lies in the top ten. Input material: peripheral blood. These receptors originate from a middle-aged woman with acute or convalescent COVID-19. Both conserved end residues are part of each CDR3. Fields, in order: D gene, V gene, J gene, clone size, CDR3 DNA, CDR3 protein. A D gene is named only where the DNA matches it firmly. The size of a clone is reported for some rows only, either as once, few or many, or as a class for expanded clones.

TRBD1,TRBV7-8,TRBJ1-1,once,TGTGCCAGCAGCAACCGACAGGGGGTTAACACTGAAGCTTTCTTT,CASSNRQGVNTEAFF
NA,TRBV2,TRBJ1-6,NA,TGTGCCAGCAGTGAACGCAGTCCCTATAATTCACCCCTCCACTTT,CASSERSPYNSPLHF
TRBD2,TRBV15,TRBJ2-3,NA,TGTGCCACCAGCGAGACTAGCGGGGGGCACACAGATACGCAGTATTTT,CATSETSGGHTDTQYF
NA,TRBV10-3,TRBJ1-5,once,TGTGCCATCAGTGAGGGGGAGAGCAATCAGCCCCAGCATTTT,CAISEGESNQPQHF
NA,TRBV19,TRBJ1-1,once,TGTGCCAGTGTAGGTCCGGGACTTTTGAACACTGAAGCTTTCTTT,CASVGPGLLNTEAFF
TRBD1,TRBV2,TRBJ1-6,NA,TGTGCCAGCAGCCTTTCAGGGGGAAGGAATTCACCCCTCCACTTT,CASSLSGGRNSPLHF
NA,TRBV5-5,TRBJ1-2,NA,TGTGCCAGCAGCTCCGGGGGCGGGGGCAACTATGGCTACACCTTC,CASSSGGGGNYGYTF
TRBD1,TRBV3-1/TRBV3-2,TRBJ1-2,NA,TGTGCCAGCACCCCTGGGGGACAGCAACATGGCTACACCTTC,CASTPGGQQHGYTF
NA,TRBV19,TRBJ1-1,NA,TGTGCCAGTAGTATAGCTCTAATGAACACTGAAGCTTTCTTT,CASSIALMNTEAFF
NA,TRBV5-1,TRBJ1-2,NA,TGCGCCAGCAGCTTGGGAGGTGGCTACACCTTC,CASSLGGGYTF
TRBD1,TRBV3-1/TRBV3-2,TRBJ1-1,NA,TGTGCCAGCAGCCCCCAACCGGGACAGGGGAACACTGAAGCTTTCTTT,CASSPQPGQGNTEAFF
TRBD1,TRBV12-5,TRBJ1-2,NA,TGTGCTAGTGGTTCCGGACAGGGGGCGTATAGGATCTATGGCTACACCTTC,CASGSGQGAYRIYGYTF
NA,TRBV27,TRBJ1-2,NA,TGTGCCAGCAGTAGAGTCTGGGCTACTGGCTACACCTTC,CASSRVWATGYTF
NA,TRBV2,TRBJ1-5,NA,TGTGCCAGCAGTGAGGGGGGGCAGCACAATCAGCCCCAGCATTTT,CASSEGGQHNQPQHF
TRBD1,TRBV19,TRBJ1-2,NA,TGTGCCAGTAGTGGGACAGGGGGTGGTGACTATGGCTACACCTTC,CASSGTGGGDYGYTF
NA,TRBV6-1,TRBJ1-2,NA,TGTGCCAGCAGTGAAGGACAGTGGTATGGCTACACCTTC,CASSEGQWYGYTF
NA,TRBV4-1,TRBJ1-1,NA,TGCGCCAGCAGCCATAGGGGGATTGAAGCTTTCTTT,CASSHRGIEAFF
NA,TRBV28,TRBJ1-6,NA,TGTGCCAGCAGTTTCCCTCGGACGGGAATTTCACCCCTCCACTTT,CASSFPRTGISPLHF
TRBD2,TRBV10-2,TRBJ2-3,NA,TGCGCCAGCAGTGAGTCGAATCCTAGCGGGGGCCACCTCCCAAGAGATACGCAGTATTTT,CASSESNPSGGHLPRDTQYF
TRBD1,TRBV30,TRBJ1-3,NA,TGTGCCTGGAGTCCCTACAGGGGGCAGAGAAACACCATATATTTT,CAWSPYRGQRNTIYF
NA,TRBV19,TRBJ2-5,few,TGTGCCAGTAGTAGAGGACTGGGGTGGGAGACCCAGTACTTC,CASSRGLGWETQYF
TRBD1,TRBV25-1,TRBJ1-3,NA,TGTGCCAGCGAAGATCAGGGGGCCGAAAACACCATATATTTT,CASEDQGAENTIYF
TRBD1,TRBV3-1/TRBV3-2,TRBJ1-2,NA,TGTGCCAGCAGCCAAGAAAAGACAGGGATTAACTATGGCTACACCTTC,CASSQEKTGINYGYTF
NA,TRBV9,TRBJ1-3,NA,TGTGCCAGCAGCGTAGATGGGTACCCGGGCTCTGGAAACACCATATATTTT,CASSVDGYPGSGNTIYF
NA,TRBV2,TRBJ1-1,once,TGTGCCAGCAGTAACAACAGGGACACTGAAGCTTTCTTT,CASSNNRDTEAFF
NA,TRBV28,TRBJ1-1,few,TGTGCCAGCAGCCTCCGGCTAGACACTGAAGCTTTCTTT,CASSLRLDTEAFF
NA,TRBV7-2,TRBJ1-3,few,TGTGCCAGCAGAGACAGTACCCCTGGAAACACCATATATTTT,CASRDSTPGNTIYF
TRBD2,TRBV14,TRBJ2-2,NA,TGTGCCAGCAGCCAAGAGACTAGCGGGGCCACCGGGGAGCTGTTTTTT,CASSQETSGATGELFF
NA,TRBV28,TRBJ1-2,NA,TGTGCCAGCAGTTTAGACAGCTATGGCTACACCTTC,CASSLDSYGYTF
NA,TRBV9,TRBJ2-2,NA,TGTGCCAGCAGCCCCCTCTCCGGGGAGCTGTTTTTT,CASSPLSGELFF
TRBD2,TRBV5-4,TRBJ2-6,NA,TGTGCCAGCAGGTCGGGGGGTTGGGGGGCCAACGTCCTGACTTTC,CASRSGGWGANVLTF
NA,TRBV28,TRBJ1-2,NA,TGTGCCGCGGAGAGCTTCTATGGCTACACCTTC,CAAESFYGYTF
TRBD1,TRBV6-6,TRBJ1-1,NA,TGTGCCAGCAGAGAGACAGGGGAATGGGCTTTCTTT,CASRETGEWAFF
NA,TRBV19,TRBJ1-6,NA,TGTGCCAGTAGTGGGGCCAAGCTTAATTCACCCCTCCACTTT,CASSGAKLNSPLHF
NA,TRBV7-9,TRBJ1-2,once,TGTGCCAGCAGTCCCTCGAGTAGGGGGGGCTACACCTTC,CASSPSSRGGYTF
NA,TRBV11-2,TRBJ1-2,NA,TGTGCCAGCAGCTCCCCCAAGCGGGCAGGGAGAGGCTACACCTTC,CASSSPKRAGRGYTF
NA,TRBV28,TRBJ1-5,NA,TGTGCCAGCACCCTACAGGGATTAGGCAATCAGCCCCAGCATTTT,CASTLQGLGNQPQHF
TRBD1,TRBV4-1,TRBJ1-4,NA,TGCGCCAGCAGCCCACCCCCGGCAGGGGGGTTAGGAAAACTGTTTTTT,CASSPPPAGGLGKLFF
TRBD1,TRBV5-1,TRBJ1-6,NA,TGCGCCAGCAGCTTGGCGGGGACAGGGTATGGTTCACCCCTCCACTTT,CASSLAGTGYGSPLHF
TRBD2,TRBV27,TRBJ2-3,once,TGTGCCAGCAGTTTTATAGGCACGGGGGGGCTAAGTACAGATACGCAGTATTTT,CASSFIGTGGLSTDTQYF
TRBD1,TRBV6-4,TRBJ2-2,NA,TGTGCCAGCAGTGAAAGGACAGGGGACACCGGGGAGCTGTTTTTT,CASSERTGDTGELFF
NA,TRBV5-1,TRBJ1-1,NA,TGCGCCAGCAGCTTTCGCTTTGTTGCTAATGAAGCTTTCTTT,CASSFRFVANEAFF
NA,TRBV19,TRBJ1-6,NA,TGTGCCAGTAGTGGACCCACGACAGGAAATAATTCACCCCTCCACTTT,CASSGPTTGNNSPLHF